The 10 T cell receptor beta chains reported below all come from one sample, sequenced in a study of blood T cell repertoires in COVID-19. Clones were read by immunoSEQ multiplex PCR, and TCRdb kept only the in-frame ones, dropping some. The sample consists of about 69,000 clones, 79% of them appearing once. Input material: peripheral blood. These receptors came from a human donor in a cohort sampled during active COVID-19.

V and J are TRBV5-1 and TRBJ2-5; D is possibly TRBD2 (6 bases). Germline V gives CDR1 SGHRS, CDR2 YFSETQ. CDR3 length equals 15 residues. V lost 4 bases, J lost 1 base, and 14 bases lay in between. The DNA of the CDR3 is TGCGCCAGCAGCCTGGGAGGAGGTTCCCAAGAGACCCAGTACTTC. Translation gives CASSLGGGSQETQYF.

The sample holds one count of this clone. A read error is possible here, since a much larger clone lies one base away. The same CDR3 can be traced to other DNA sequences in this sample. The chain links TRBV5-4 to TRBJ2-7; 11 nucleotides agree with TRBD2. The CDR3 totals 16 residues. The V segment lost 1 base and the J segment 7 bases; nucleotides outside the gene matches: 10. From germline, CDR1 is SGHNT and CDR2 YYREEE (reference sequence). The CDR3 reads CASSLSSGRARGEQYF. For the CDR3, the DNA is TGTGCCAGCAGCTTGAGTAGCGGGAGGGCCAGGGGTGAGCAGTACTTC.

The rearrangement joins TRBV15 to TRBJ1-4; 9 bases map to TRBD1. The J segment lost 5 bases and the V segment lost 4 bases, leaving 5 bases of the junction unmatched. Germline assignment: CDR1 LNHNV and CDR2 YYDKDF (reference sequence). There are 15 residues in the CDR3. In nucleotides, the CDR3 is TGTGCCACCAGCATCCCGGGACAGGGAAATGAAAAACTGTTTTTT. Amino acid sequence: CATSIPGQGNEKLFF.

This clone was counted ten times or more. The chain couples TRBV27 to TRBJ1-5; 7 nucleotides align to TRBD1. The CDR3 covers 14 residues. Germline trimming cut 7 bases from V and 3 bases from J; bases unmatched to any gene: 6. CDR1 and CDR2 from the germline V gene are MNHEY and SMNVEV (reference sequence). The CDR3 sequence is CASNRQGSNQPQHF. The CDR3 DNA reads TGTGCCAGCAATCGACAGGGTTCCAATCAGCCCCAGCATTTT.

The chain is built from TRBV20-1 and TRBJ1-1, with 7 bases fitting TRBD1. The V and J ends lost 3 bases and 0 bases, in that order; junction bases with no gene match: 4. CDR3 length: 14 residues. Germline lookup yields CDR1 DFQATT and CDR2 SNEGSKA (reference sequence). The CDR3 bases are TGCAGTGCTAGTGGAGGGGGCATGAACACTGAAGCTTTCTTT. This translates into CSASGGGMNTEAFF.

The rearrangement links TRBV28 to TRBJ1-4; D unclear. Trimming pared 3 bases from V and 8 bases from J, leaving 7 bases between. CDR1 is MDHEN and CDR2 is SYDVKM in the germline V gene. The CDR3 covers 12 residues. The CDR3 loop is CASSFPGEKLFF. The CDR3 DNA follows: TGTGCCAGCAGTTTTCCGGGGGAAAAACTGTTTTTT.

This clone was found a few times. The DNA for the CDR3 is TGTGCCAGCAGAGGGACAGGGGGGAACACCGGGGAGCTGTTTTTT. Protein product: CASRGTGGNTGELFF. The chain joins TRBV2 to TRBJ2-2; 11 bases are shared with TRBD1. The CDR3 totals 15 residues. CDR1 is SNHLY and CDR2 is FYNNEI in the germline V gene. J lost 1 base, V lost 6 bases, and 1 base had no gene match.

This sequence joins TRBV27 and TRBJ2-1; D may be TRBD1 (6 bases). Per the germline V gene, CDR1 is MNHEY and CDR2 is SMNVEV (reference sequence). This CDR3 comprises 15 residues. Trimming shortened V by 5 bases and J by 8 bases, and 19 bases separated the two germline ends. For the CDR3, the DNA is TGTGCCAGCAGTCTTTTCGGGGCAGGGGTCCATGAGCAGTTCTTC. Protein: CASSLFGAGVHEQFF.

This clone has a count of ten or more. The chain recombines TRBV7-9 with TRBJ1-2, with 7 bases aligning to TRBD1. The CDR3 sequence is 14 residues long. The germline V gene encodes CDR1 SEHNR and CDR2 FQNEAQ (reference sequence). With V trimmed by 4 bases and J by 12 bases, 14 bases remained unmatched. The CDR3 DNA sequence: TGTGCCAGCAGCTCCGGGACAGTCCCTGTAATCGACACCTTC. This encodes CASSSGTVPVIDTF.

The V call is TRBV3-1 (or the pseudogene TRBV3-2), the J call TRBJ2-5; 9 nucleotides line up with TRBD2. CDR1 and CDR2 (germline): LGHDT, YNNKEL (reference sequence). CDR3 length: 14 residues. J lost 4 bases, V lost 5 bases, and 5 bases had no gene match. The CDR3 coding sequence is TGTGCCAGCAGCGGGGGACTAGCAGGAGAGACCCAGTACTTC. It is translated as CASSGGLAGETQYF.